These 9 T cell receptor beta chains came from one sample sequenced in a study of blood T cell repertoires in COVID-19. The data were produced by immunoSEQ multiplex PCR, yet TCRdb's version contains in-frame clones alone and is incomplete. The repertoire has roughly 340,000 clones, around 87% of them found once; the top ten carry 1.5% to 2%. The source material was PBMCs or T cells enriched from blood (not recorded which). These receptors all stem from a man aged 35-49 years in a cohort exposed to, infected with or recovered from COVID-19 (not recorded which).

J is TRBJ2-4 and V is TRBV14, with 7 bases lining up with TRBD2. With V trimmed by 6 bases and J by 7 bases, 12 bases remained unmatched. CDR3 length: 15 residues. From germline, CDR1 is SGHDN and CDR2 FVKESK. In DNA form, the CDR3 reads TGTGCCAGCAGGCCCTCGGGCGGGAGCAAGAACATTCAGTACTTC. This translates into CASRPSGGSKNIQYF.

The CDR3 DNA follows: TGTGCCAGCAGCCCCCCTAGCGGGAGCCCCTACGAGCAGTACTTC. It specifies CASSPPSGSPYEQYF. This chain joins TRBV6-2 or TRBV6-3 and TRBJ2-7, with TRBD2 matching 10 bases. Germline V CDR1 and CDR2: MNHEY, SVGEGT. V trimming: 6 bases; J trimming: 2 bases; junction bases outside the gene matches: 7. This CDR3 has 15 residues.

The rearrangement joins TRBV5-1 to TRBJ2-5; 14 bases line up with TRBD2. The V and J ends lost 4 bases and 5 bases, in that order; junction bases with no gene match: 7. There are 16 residues in the CDR3. Germline V gene data show CDR1 as SGHRS and CDR2 as YFSETQ. The chain's CDR3 is CASSTRTSGRQETQYF. Written as DNA, the CDR3 is TGCGCCAGCAGCACAAGGACTAGCGGGAGGCAGGAGACCCAGTACTTC.

This chain links TRBV19 with TRBJ2-5; D possibly corresponds to TRBD2 (5 bases). The CDR3 contains 14 residues. Between the trimmed V and J ends, which lost 6 bases and 5 bases, there was a span of 16 bases. In germline, CDR1 is LNHDA, CDR2 SQIVND (reference sequence). CDR3 protein: CASSEVGVMETQYF. DNA for the CDR3: TGTGCCAGTAGCGAGGTGGGAGTAATGGAGACCCAGTACTTC.

The rearrangement joins TRBV5-1 to TRBJ1-2; no firm D call. CDR1 is SGHRS, CDR2 YFSETQ, per germline. V shed 4 bases and J shed 8 bases, with 21 bases lying between them. The CDR3 totals 15 residues. Here the CDR3 DNA reads TGCGCCAGCAGCAATCCGGGAAGAATCACCGAGGGCTACACCTTC. Translating it yields CASSNPGRITEGYTF.

The chain couples TRBV14 to TRBJ2-2; D is unclear. Trimming took 4 bases from V and 4 from J, leaving 10 bases between them. CDR1 and CDR2 (germline): SGHDN, FVKESK. The CDR3 loop spans 14 amino acids. The CDR3 bases are TGTGCCAGCAGCCGAACGTTCAGCACCGGGGAGCTGTTTTTT. This translates into CASSRTFSTGELFF. The full variable domain, completed using reference TRBV14 and TRBJ2-2, is EAGVTQFPSHSVIEKGQTVTLRCDPISGHDNLYWYRRVMGKEIKFLLHFVKESKQDESGMPNNRFLAERTGGTYSTLKVQPAELEDSGVYFCASSRTFSTGELFFGEGSRLTVL.

This clone was counted only a few times. The chain joins TRBV6-5 to TRBJ1-6, with 9 nucleotides matching TRBD1. The CDR3 loop spans 14 amino acids. Germline CDR1 and CDR2: MNHEY and SVGAGI. V gave up 6 bases and J gave up 7 bases; unmatched junction bases: 4. The CDR3 region has the DNA TGTGCCAGCAGGAGGGACAGGGCGAATTCACCCCTCCACTTT. It encodes CASRRDRANSPLHF.

The rearrangement joins TRBV18 to TRBJ2-1, with 15 bases lining up with TRBD2. The CDR3 runs 18 residues. The germline V gene encodes CDR1 KGHSH and CDR2 LQKENI. V lost 3 bases to trimming and J lost 8 bases; unmatched junction nucleotides: 11. The CDR3 spells CASSPLGGLAGGNDEQFF. For the CDR3, the DNA is TGTGCCAGCTCACCGCTCGGAGGACTAGCGGGAGGGAACGATGAGCAGTTCTTC.

Concerning this clone: Just one base apart from a much larger clone, this may be a read error. The chain is built from TRBV2 and TRBJ1-1; TRBD1 matches at 9 bases. Looked up from germline, CDR1 is SNHLY and CDR2 is FYNNEI. V lost 6 bases and J lost 1; bases outside the gene matches: 3. There are 14 residues in the CDR3. The CDR3 DNA reads TGTGCCAGCAGCTCACAGGGGGCGAACACTGAAGCTTTCTTT. Residues: CASSSQGANTEAFF.